These 14 T cell receptor beta chains share one sample of origin, sequenced in a study of blood T cell repertoires in COVID-19. Profiling relied on immunoSEQ multiplex PCR, and the TCRdb table lists in-frame clones only, not all of them. This sample has roughly 250,000 clones, with about 80% found just once. The sample consisted of peripheral blood. Every receptor here comes from a person aged 65 to 85 with COVID-19, enrolled during active disease.

The chain is built from TRBV4-3 and TRBJ1-1; 8 bases align to TRBD1. This CDR3 comprises 14 residues. Germline values: CDR1 LGHNA, CDR2 YSLEER. The V gene end was trimmed by 2 bases and the J gene end by 3 bases; junction bases not matched to a gene: 2. In DNA, the CDR3 is TGCGCCAGCAGCCAAACGACAGGGGACACTGAAGCTTTCTTT. Translated, it gives CASSQTTGDTEAFF.

CDR3 loop: CASSPLGRAISSGNTIYF. The DNA of the CDR3 is TGTGCCAGCTCACCATTGGGCAGGGCCATTAGCTCTGGAAACACCATATATTTT. The chain has TRBV18 and TRBJ1-3, with a tentative D call TRBD1 (5 bases). Germline CDR1 KGHSH, CDR2 LQKENI. V lost 2 bases to trimming and J lost 0 bases, with 17 bases between them. The CDR3 is made up of 18 amino acids. Looking up the rest from reference TRBV18 and TRBJ1-3 gives the full variable domain: NAGVMQNPRHLVRRRGQEARLRCSPMKGHSHVYWYRQLPEEGLKFMVYLQKENIIDESGMPKERFSAEFPKEGPSILRIQQVVRGDSAAYFCASSPLGRAISSGNTIYFGEGSWLTVV.

The genes are TRBV28 and TRBJ2-3, with 8 bases matching TRBD1. Unmatched junction bases numbered 16, after V lost 6 bases and J lost 8 bases. Per germline, CDR1 MDHEN and CDR2 SYDVKM. The CDR3 runs to 16 residues. CDR3 nucleotide sequence: TGTGCCAGCAGGCCTCCAGGGGGCGCTTGGAGGGGTACGCAGTATTTT. It encodes CASRPPGGAWRGTQYF.

This clone was counted at least ten times. This sequence joins TRBV28 and TRBJ2-1, with 10 nucleotides matching TRBD2. The V gene end was trimmed by 4 bases and the J gene end by 4 bases; junction bases not matched to a gene: 13. This CDR3 is 18 amino acids long. Germline loops: CDR1 MDHEN, CDR2 SYDVKM. CDR3 nucleotides: TGTGCCAGCAGTTCCCGTGGAAGCGGGGGGGCGGGGTACAATGAGCAGTTCTTC. This codes for CASSSRGSGGAGYNEQFF.

The chain is built from TRBV2 and TRBJ1-5; possible D gene TRBD1, 6 bases. The germline V and J ends were trimmed by 4 bases and 5 bases, with 15 bases remaining between them. CDR3 size: 15 residues. Germline-derived CDR1 and CDR2 are SNHLY and FYNNEI. CDR3 DNA sequence: TGTGCCAGCAGTGGTCAGGGGTATACGGATCAGCCCCAGCATTTT. Translation: CASSGQGYTDQPQHF.

This sequence joins TRBV27 and TRBJ2-5; TRBD2 matches 9 bases. Trimming cost V 4 bases and J 1 base; bases outside gene matches: 4. CDR1 is MNHEY, CDR2 SMNVEV, per germline (reference sequence). CDR3 length: 15 amino acids. DNA of the CDR3: TGTGCCAGCAGTTGGTATAGCGGGGGCCAAGAGACCCAGTACTTC. Its translation is CASSWYSGGQETQYF.

The V gene is TRBV18, the J gene TRBJ1-2; no clear D. V lost 3 bases, J lost 1 base, and 12 bases lay in between. Germline CDR1 reads KGHSH; CDR2 reads LQKENI. The CDR3 length is 15 residues. The CDR3 spells CASSPQVVGNYGYTF. The CDR3 DNA follows: TGTGCCAGCTCACCGCAGGTTGTTGGTAACTATGGCTACACCTTC.

This rearrangement joins TRBV6-5 to TRBJ1-2; possible D gene TRBD1, 5 bases. The CDR3 extends over 15 amino acids. Germline lookup yields CDR1 MNHEY and CDR2 SVGAGI. V shed 6 bases and J shed 2 bases, with 16 bases lying between them. The CDR3 DNA follows: TGTGCCAGCAGCAGGACACTGGGCGGCAACTATGGCTACACCTTC. Amino acids: CASSRTLGGNYGYTF.

The chain combines TRBV27 with TRBJ2-2, with 14 bases fitting TRBD2. The CDR3 is made up of 19 amino acids. Trimming at V came to 5 bases and at J to 4 bases, leaving 12 bases not matched to a gene. Germline V CDR1 and CDR2: MNHEY, SMNVEV (reference sequence). The CDR3 DNA sequence: TGTGCCAGCAGTCGGTTTGGACTAGCGGGAGGCAGGGTCACCGGGGAGCTGTTTTTT. This encodes CASSRFGLAGGRVTGELFF.

A single count supports this clone. The rearrangement joins TRBV19 to TRBJ1-1; the match to TRBD1 covers 7 bases. CDR1 is LNHDA and CDR2 is SQIVND in the germline V gene (reference sequence). CDR3 length: 15 amino acids. V shed 4 bases, J shed 6 bases, and the junction held 11 bases outside the gene matches. Here the CDR3 reads CASSNQQTGRAEAFF. CDR3 sequence (DNA): TGTGCCAGTAGTAACCAACAGACAGGGCGGGCTGAAGCTTTCTTT.

The J gene is TRBJ1-5, the V gene TRBV28; possible D gene TRBD1, 5 bases. The germline V gene has CDR1 MDHEN and CDR2 SYDVKM. CDR3 length equals 15 residues. The V end was cut by 5 bases, the J end by 3 bases, with 14 bases between. CDR3 nucleotides: TGTGCCAGCAGTCCTGCGGGGACCCACAATCAGCCCCAGCATTTT. Amino acids: CASSPAGTHNQPQHF.

This clone has only a few counts. V and J are TRBV7-9 and TRBJ2-5; 8 bases fit TRBD1. Germline V gives CDR1 SEHNR, CDR2 FQNEAQ (reference sequence). The CDR3 is made up of 15 amino acids. J was trimmed by 3 bases and V by 5 bases; bases with no gene match: 8. CDR3 DNA sequence: TGTGCCAGCAGCCGCCGACAGGGGCTAAAAGAGACCCAGTACTTC. Its protein product is CASSRRQGLKETQYF.

A note on this clone: This specimen includes other DNA sequences encoding the same CDR3. The chain has TRBV6-6 and TRBJ1-4; D gene uncertain. The germline CDR1 and CDR2 sequences are MNHNY and SVGAGI (reference sequence). Trimming cost V 8 bases and J 2 bases, with 12 bases left between them. The CDR3 runs 14 residues. The CDR3 coding sequence is TGTGCCAGCTCCTCCACTTCCACTAATGAAAAACTGTTTTTT. As protein: CASSSTSTNEKLFF.

The CDR3: CASSQSAYTGELFF. As DNA, the CDR3 is TGCGCCAGCAGTCAATCAGCTTACACCGGGGAGCTGTTTTTT. The chain has TRBV23-1 and TRBJ2-2; D unresolved. TRBV23-1 qualifies as an ORF whose function is uncertain. The V gene lost 0 bases and the J gene lost 3 bases, with 5 bases spanning the gap. The CDR3 length is 14 residues.